This T cell receptor beta chain is from a study of radiation and T cells in renal cell carcinoma. The ends lost 6 bases at V and 4 bases at J; junction bases unmatched: 10. This CDR3 has 15 amino acids. CDR1 and CDR2 (germline): MNHEY, SVGAGI. This clone was detected a few times. The protocol was immunoSEQ multiplex PCR, while the TCRdb copy is restricted to in-frame clones and leaves out a portion. Of 95,000 to 150,000 clones in the sample, approximately 80% were seen once. The time point denotes: baseline pretreatment blood. Treatment denoted: 15 Gy SBRT to primary tumor, nephrectomy 4 weeks later. This clonotype originated in a woman aged 60 to 75 with renal cell carcinoma. This material consisted of blood, taken from a patient whose treatment included radiotherapy and nephrectomy. V is TRBV6-5 and J is TRBJ2-5; 8 bases match TRBD2. The CDR3 DNA is TGTGCCAGCAGCCCCCCTAGCGGGCTCGGAGAGACCCAGTACTTC. The encoded protein is CASSPPSGLGETQYF.